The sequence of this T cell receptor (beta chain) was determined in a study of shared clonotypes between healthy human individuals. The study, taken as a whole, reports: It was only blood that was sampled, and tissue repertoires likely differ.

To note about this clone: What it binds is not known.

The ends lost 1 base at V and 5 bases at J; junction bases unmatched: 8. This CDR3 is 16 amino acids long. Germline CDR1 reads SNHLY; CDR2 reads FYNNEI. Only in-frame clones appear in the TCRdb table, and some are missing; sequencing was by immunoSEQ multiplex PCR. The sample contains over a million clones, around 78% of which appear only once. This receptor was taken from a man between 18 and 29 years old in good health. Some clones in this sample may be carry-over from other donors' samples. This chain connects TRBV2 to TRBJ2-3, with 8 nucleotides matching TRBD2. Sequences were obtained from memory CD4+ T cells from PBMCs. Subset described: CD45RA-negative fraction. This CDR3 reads CASSEVTGLVGDTQYF. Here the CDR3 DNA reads TGTGCCAGCAGTGAAGTTACGGGACTAGTAGGAGATACGCAGTATTTT.